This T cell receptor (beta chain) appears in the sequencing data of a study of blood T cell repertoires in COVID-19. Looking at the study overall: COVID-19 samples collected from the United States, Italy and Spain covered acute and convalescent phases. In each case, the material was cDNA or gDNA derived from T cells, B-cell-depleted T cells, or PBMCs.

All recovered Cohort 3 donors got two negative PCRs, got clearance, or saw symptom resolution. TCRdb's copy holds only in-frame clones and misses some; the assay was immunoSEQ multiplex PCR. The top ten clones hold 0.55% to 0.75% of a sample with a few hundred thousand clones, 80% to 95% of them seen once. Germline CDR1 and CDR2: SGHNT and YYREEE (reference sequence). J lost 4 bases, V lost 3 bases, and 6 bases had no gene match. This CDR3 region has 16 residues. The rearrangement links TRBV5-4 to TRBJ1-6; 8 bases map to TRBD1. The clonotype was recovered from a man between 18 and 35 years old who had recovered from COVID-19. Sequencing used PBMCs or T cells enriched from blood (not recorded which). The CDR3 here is CASSSDRELYNSPLHF. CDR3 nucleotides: TGTGCCAGCAGCTCGGACAGGGAGTTATATAATTCACCCCTCCACTTT.